These 20 T cell receptor beta chains were all obtained from the same sample, sequenced in a study of T-cell memory formation after mild COVID-19. TCRdb independently ran MiXCR on the 5' RACE reads; one entry per CDR3 protein. The repertoire consists of approximately 400,000 distinct CDR3 sequences, with less than 25% occurring once and the leading ten covering around 8.1%. The specimen was PBMCs or a T cell subset sorted from them (not recorded which). All receptors come from an adult woman who had mild COVID-19 (a few samples of this study predate the infection). Cell type and time point are not known.

This clonotype was observed a handful of times. The chain carries TRBV7-2 and TRBJ1-1, with D possibly matching TRBD1 (5 bases). Germline CDR1 reads SGHTA; CDR2 reads FQGNSA. The CDR3 runs 14 residues. V was trimmed by 1 base and J by 6 bases, leaving 12 bases between them. Here the CDR3 reads CASSLGGEYPEAFF. The DNA for the CDR3 is TGTGCCAGCAGCTTAGGGGGGGAATACCCTGAAGCTTTCTTT.

The V call is TRBV12-3 or TRBV12-4, the J call TRBJ1-4, with D perhaps matching TRBD1 (5 bases). CDR3 size: 15 residues. Trimming pared 6 bases from V and 8 bases from J, leaving 19 bases between. The CDR3 DNA reads TGTGCCAGCAGATCCACCCAGGGAGTAGGCGAAAAACTGTTTTTT. It yields the protein CASRSTQGVGEKLFF.

The rearrangement links TRBV6-5 to TRBJ1-2; D call uncertain. The V and J ends lost 2 bases and 8 bases respectively, with 12 bases between them. The CDR3 is made up of 13 amino acids. In germline, CDR1 is MNHEY, CDR2 SVGAGI. The CDR3 bases are TGTGCCAGCAGTTACGAGGCAGCCCGGGGCTACACCTTC. Encoded protein: CASSYEAARGYTF.

This clonotype was seen a handful of times. The chain has TRBV29-1 and TRBJ1-5; D is undetermined. The CDR3 sequence is 13 residues long. Germline loops: CDR1 SQVTM, CDR2 ANQGSEA. V was shortened by 3 bases and J by 3 bases, with 9 bases between the two germline ends. The CDR3 bases are TGCAGCGTTGATTTTGGGTACAATCAGCCCCAGCATTTT. Translated, it gives CSVDFGYNQPQHF.

This clonotype was recorded a few times. The rearrangement uses TRBV11-3 and TRBJ2-3; 7 bases map to TRBD2. The germline gives CDR1 SGHNT, CDR2 YENEEA. This CDR3 has 15 residues. Trimming removed 2 bases from V and 2 bases from J; junction bases left unmatched: 4. CDR3 bases: TGTGCCAGCAGCTTACTAGCGGAGAACACAGATACGCAGTATTTT. This encodes CASSLLAENTDTQYF.

The rearrangement links TRBV7-2 to TRBJ2-1, with D unresolved. Deletions cut 2 bases from V and 6 bases from J, with 11 bases between. There are 14 residues in the CDR3. Germline values: CDR1 SGHTA, CDR2 FQGNSA. Here the CDR3 DNA reads TGTGCCAGCAGCTTATGGGCGACTGCCAATGAGCAGTTCTTC. It codes for CASSLWATANEQFF.

This clonotype turned up a few times. CDR3 protein: CASSLDERGQGVWYF. CDR3 nucleotides: TGTGCCAGCAGTTTGGACGAGAGGGGGCAGGGAGTCTGGTATTTT. V is TRBV12-3 or TRBV12-4 and J is TRBJ2-3; 7 positions match TRBD1. The CDR3 runs 15 residues. Germline trimming cut 3 bases from V and 14 bases from J; bases unmatched to any gene: 17.

This chain links TRBV19 with TRBJ1-4; 8 nucleotides line up with TRBD1. The trim removed 6 bases at V and 8 bases at J, leaving 11 bases unmatched. The CDR3 has 15 amino acids. Germline V CDR1 and CDR2: LNHDA, SQIVND (reference sequence). DNA for the CDR3: TGTGCCAGTAGCGTCGGGACAGGTTGGTTCGAAAAACTGTTTTTT. Translation gives CASSVGTGWFEKLFF.

This clonotype came up a few times. The V and J genes are TRBV15 and TRBJ2-2; unclear D gene. The CDR3 has 15 amino acids. V dropped 0 bases and J dropped 5 bases, with 10 bases sitting between them. Germline-derived CDR1 and CDR2 are LNHNV and YYDKDF (reference sequence). CDR3 coding DNA: TGTGCCACCAGCAGAGATGGGGATCCGACCGGGGAGCTGTTTTTT. Translated, it gives CATSRDGDPTGELFF.

The rearrangement uses TRBV4-2 and TRBJ2-1; perhaps TRBD2 as D (5 bases). This CDR3 region has 18 residues. Between the trimmed V and J ends, which lost 0 bases and 3 bases, there was a span of 18 bases. The germline CDR1 and CDR2 sequences are LGHNA and YNFKEQ. As DNA, the CDR3 is TGTGCCAGCAGCCAAGACCCTACAACTAGTAACGGCTACAATGAGCAGTTCTTC. Protein sequence: CASSQDPTTSNGYNEQFF.

The J gene is TRBJ2-5, the V gene TRBV6-2 or TRBV6-3; 7 bases agree with TRBD2. The CDR3 extends over 18 amino acids. Germline-derived CDR1 and CDR2 are MNHEY and SVGEGT. V was pared by 0 bases and J by 5 bases, with 15 bases of the junction left unmatched. Written as DNA, the CDR3 is TGTGCCAGCAGTTACTCGAAGAGGGAGGGAGGGCCGAGGGAGACCCAGTACTTC. The encoded protein is CASSYSKREGGPRETQYF.

The rearrangement links TRBV6-2 or TRBV6-3 to TRBJ2-2; weak D call: TRBD2 (6 bases). Between the trimmed V and J ends, which lost 8 bases and 4 bases, there was a span of 17 bases. Germline V gene data show CDR1 as MNHEY and CDR2 as SVGEGT. The CDR3 runs to 15 residues. CDR3 loop: CASALGLRGTGELFF. Here the CDR3 DNA reads TGTGCCAGCGCCCTAGGCCTGCGGGGCACCGGGGAGCTGTTTTTT.

This clonotype was detected a few times. The genes are TRBV5-4 and TRBJ2-7, with D perhaps matching TRBD1 (7 bases). V shed 3 bases and J shed 1 base, with 14 bases lying between them. The germline V gene has CDR1 SGHNT and CDR2 YYREEE (reference sequence). The CDR3 runs 15 residues. CDR3: CASSWDSGLSYEQYF. The CDR3 region has the DNA TGTGCCAGCAGCTGGGACAGTGGACTATCCTACGAGCAGTACTTC.

This clonotype was recorded a few times. The chain joins TRBV12-3 or TRBV12-4 to TRBJ1-3; D not certain. Trimming left V 5 bases short and J 1 base short, with 12 bases between. The CDR3 extends over 15 amino acids. The CDR3 sequence is CASSLNGLSGNTIYF. In DNA form, the CDR3 reads TGTGCCAGCAGTCTAAATGGACTATCTGGAAACACCATATATTTT.

The chain links TRBV29-1 to TRBJ2-7, with TRBD1 identical over 7 bases. The CDR3 is 13 amino acids. CDR1 is SQVTM and CDR2 is ANQGSEA in the germline V gene. The V segment lost 4 bases and the J segment 4 bases; nucleotides outside the gene matches: 7. CDR3 sequence reads: CSVGTGTAYEQYF. In DNA form, the CDR3 reads TGCAGCGTTGGTACCGGGACAGCTTACGAGCAGTACTTC.

This clonotype appeared a few times. The chain joins TRBV7-9 to TRBJ2-7; 8 bases are a match to TRBD2. CDR3 length: 15 residues. Germline CDR1 reads SEHNR; CDR2 reads FQNEAQ (reference sequence). The V gene end was trimmed by 3 bases and the J gene end by 4 bases; junction bases not matched to a gene: 8. CDR3 residues: CASSLGGGLSYEQYF. The CDR3, as DNA: TGTGCCAGCAGCTTGGGCGGGGGGTTATCTTACGAGCAGTACTTC.

The rearrangement uses TRBV2 and TRBJ1-1, with no clear D. CDR1 and CDR2 (germline): SNHLY, FYNNEI. This CDR3 spans 10 amino acids. V gave up 7 bases and J gave up 11 bases, with 11 bases separating them. The chain's CDR3 is CASIYAGAFF. The CDR3 nucleotides are TGTGCCAGCATTTATGCTGGGGCTTTCTTT. Looking up the rest from reference TRBV2 and TRBJ1-1 gives the full variable domain: EPEVTQTPSHQVTQMGQEVILRCVPISNHLYFYWYRQILGQKVEFLVSFYNNEISEKSEIFDDQFSVERPDGSNFTLKIRSTKLEDSAMYFCASIYAGAFFGQGTRLTVV.

This chain uses TRBV7-6 with TRBJ2-2; 11 bases match TRBD2. The CDR3 extends over 17 amino acids. The trim removed 5 bases at V and 3 bases at J, leaving 8 bases unmatched. CDR1 is SGHVS and CDR2 is FNYEAQ in the germline V gene. The CDR3 nucleotides are TGTGCCAGCAGCCCGGGACTAGCGGACTATTACACCGGGGAGCTGTTTTTT. This sequence encodes CASSPGLADYYTGELFF.

This clonotype came up a few times. V gene TRBV6-5 combines with J gene TRBJ2-7; 8 bases agree with TRBD1. V lost 6 bases and J lost 4; bases outside the gene matches: 5. This CDR3 region has 13 residues. Germline CDR1 and CDR2: MNHEY and SVGAGI. The CDR3 spells CASSWDRFYEQYF. The CDR3 nucleotides read TGTGCCAGCAGCTGGGACAGGTTTTACGAGCAGTACTTC.

The rearrangement joins TRBV12-3 or TRBV12-4 to TRBJ1-2; D is unresolved. The CDR3 consists of 13 residues. The ends were cut back, 0 bases at V and 8 bases at J, with 10 bases in the middle. The CDR3 region is CASSLAAVRGYTF. DNA for the CDR3: TGTGCCAGCAGTTTAGCGGCCGTACGGGGCTACACCTTC.